This T cell receptor beta chain is drawn from a study of technical replicates of blood from several donors. The CDR3 is 15 residues long. The germline V and J ends were trimmed by 0 bases and 5 bases, with 14 bases remaining between them. CDR1 and CDR2 from the germline V gene are SGHNT and YYREEE (reference sequence). The method was immunoSEQ multiplex PCR; TCRdb's version includes in-frame clones alone and lacks a portion of them. The sample has 90,000 or so clones; 85% to 95% are singletons. What was sequenced was T cells isolated from PBMCs. The receptor was derived from a human donor in good health. The rearrangement uses TRBV5-4 and TRBJ1-2, with D tentatively TRBD1 (5 bases). The CDR3 reads CASSLESGLIYGYTF. The DNA for the CDR3 is TGTGCCAGCAGCTTGGAATCGGGACTGATTTATGGCTACACCTTC.